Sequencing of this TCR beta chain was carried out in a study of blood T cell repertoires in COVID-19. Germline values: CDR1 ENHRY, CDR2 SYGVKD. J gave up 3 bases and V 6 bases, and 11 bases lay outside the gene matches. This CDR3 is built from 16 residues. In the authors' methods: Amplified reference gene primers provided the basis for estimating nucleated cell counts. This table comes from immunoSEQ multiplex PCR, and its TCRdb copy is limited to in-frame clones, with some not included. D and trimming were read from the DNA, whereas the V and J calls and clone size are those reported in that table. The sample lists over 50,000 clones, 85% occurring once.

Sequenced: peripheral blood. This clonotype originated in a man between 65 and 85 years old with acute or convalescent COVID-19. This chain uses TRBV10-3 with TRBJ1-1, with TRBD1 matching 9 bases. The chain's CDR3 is CAIRRQGGSWDTEAFF. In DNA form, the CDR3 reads TGTGCCATCAGGCGACAGGGGGGGTCGTGGGACACTGAAGCTTTCTTT.